A selection of T cell receptor beta chains follows, all from one sample in a study of T-cell reconstitution after alpha-beta-depleted transplantation in children. MiXCR, run by TCRdb on the PCR reads, gives a single entry per CDR3 protein. The sample contains about 240,000 distinct CDR3 sequences, about 12% of which appear only once. The source material was PBMCs from the stem cell graft donor, sampled from the stem cell graft. Every receptor here comes from a human donor who donated a stem cell graft to a child with acute lymphoblastic leukemia. Each CDR3 is given with its conserved first and last residue. The D gene is left open where the match is weak. Size is stated for part of the rows, as once, few or many counts, or as a class when the clone is expanded.

D	size	V	J	CDR3	DNA
NA	many	TRBV5-6	TRBJ2-2	CASSLVSRAGELFF	TGTGCCAGCAGCTTGGTCAGCCGTGCCGGGGAGCTGTTTTTT
NA	many	TRBV6-5	TRBJ1-1	CASSYSQGVGYEAFF	TGTGCCAGCAGTTACTCTCAGGGCGTCGGCTATGAAGCTTTCTTT
TRBD2	many	TRBV6-5	TRBJ2-7	CASSYGTSGGSRAYEQYF	TGTGCCAGCAGCTACGGGACTAGCGGGGGATCAAGGGCCTACGAGCAGTACTTC
NA	few	TRBV5-1	TRBJ1-1	CASSYTGGGHFNEAFF	TGCGCCAGCAGCTATACCGGGGGCGGCCATTTCAATGAAGCTTTCTTT
NA	many	TRBV20-1	TRBJ2-3	CSAWDASTDTQYF	TGCAGTGCTTGGGACGCAAGCACAGATACGCAGTATTTT
TRBD1	many	TRBV5-5	TRBJ1-6	CASSLPGGHSPLHF	TGTGCCAGCAGCTTGCCAGGGGGGCATTCACCCCTCCACTTT
NA	NA	TRBV4-3	TRBJ2-5	CASSQVWKETQYF	TGCGCCAGCAGCCAAGTTTGGAAAGAGACCCAGTACTTC
NA	many	TRBV7-2	TRBJ1-3	CASRLGRNTIYF	TGTGCCAGCAGATTAGGGCGAAACACCATATATTTT
NA	few	TRBV5-8	TRBJ1-5	CASSLGRSGGNNQPQHF	TGTGCCAGCAGCTTGGGACGGTCGGGGGGAAACAATCAGCCCCAGCATTTT
NA	many	TRBV25-1	TRBJ2-5	CASSGSGTDQETQYF	TGTGCCAGCAGTGGGTCTGGGACGGACCAAGAGACCCAGTACTTC
NA	many	TRBV11-2	TRBJ2-2	CASSIPGHRNTGELFF	TGTGCCAGCAGCATCCCGGGACACCGGAACACCGGGGAGCTGTTTTTT
NA	many	TRBV20-1	TRBJ1-3	CSARDPRAGNTIYF	TGCAGTGCTAGGGACCCCAGGGCTGGAAACACCATATATTTT
NA	few	TRBV27	TRBJ1-5	CASSWYSNQPQHF	TGTGCCAGCAGTTGGTATAGCAATCAGCCCCAGCATTTT
NA	many	TRBV14	TRBJ1-6	CASSHGGGYNSPLHF	TGTGCCAGCAGCCATGGGGGTGGCTATAATTCACCCCTCCACTTT
TRBD2	few	TRBV5-6	TRBJ2-2	CASSRKREGTGELFF	TGTGCCAGCAGCCGTAAGAGGGAGGGGACCGGGGAGCTGTTTTTT
TRBD1	many	TRBV6-2/TRBV6-3	TRBJ1-4	CASRAGQGSGEKLFF	TGTGCCAGCAGGGCCGGACAGGGTTCGGGCGAAAAACTGTTTTTT